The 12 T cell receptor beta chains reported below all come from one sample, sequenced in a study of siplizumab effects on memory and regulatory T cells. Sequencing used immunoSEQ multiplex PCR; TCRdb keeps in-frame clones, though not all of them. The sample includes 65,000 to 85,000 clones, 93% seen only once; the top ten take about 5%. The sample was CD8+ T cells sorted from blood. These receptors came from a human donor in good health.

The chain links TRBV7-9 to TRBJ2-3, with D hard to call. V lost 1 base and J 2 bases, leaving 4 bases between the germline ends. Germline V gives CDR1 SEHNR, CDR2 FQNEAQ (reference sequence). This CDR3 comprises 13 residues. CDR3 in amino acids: CASSLVVTDTQYF. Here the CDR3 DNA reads TGTGCCAGCAGCTTAGTGGTCACAGATACGCAGTATTTT.

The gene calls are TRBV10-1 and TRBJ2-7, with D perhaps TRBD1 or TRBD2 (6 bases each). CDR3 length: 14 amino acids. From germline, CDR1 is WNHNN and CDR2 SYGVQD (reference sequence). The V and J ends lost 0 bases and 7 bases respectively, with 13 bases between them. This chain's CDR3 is CASSESRGAGEQYF. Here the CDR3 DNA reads TGCGCCAGCAGTGAGTCTAGGGGGGCTGGGGAGCAGTACTTC.

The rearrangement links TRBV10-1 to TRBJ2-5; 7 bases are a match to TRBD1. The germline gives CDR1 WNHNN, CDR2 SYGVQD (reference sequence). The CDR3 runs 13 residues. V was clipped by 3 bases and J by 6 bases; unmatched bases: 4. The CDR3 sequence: CASSEGGGKTQYF. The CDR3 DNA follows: TGCGCCAGCAGTGAAGGGGGCGGCAAGACCCAGTACTTC.

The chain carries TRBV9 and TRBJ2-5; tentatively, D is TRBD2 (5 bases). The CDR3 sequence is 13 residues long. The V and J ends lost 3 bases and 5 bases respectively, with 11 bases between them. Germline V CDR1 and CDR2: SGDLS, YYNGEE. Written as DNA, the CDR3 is TGTGCCAGCAGCGCCAGCGGCGGGGAGACCCAGTACTTC. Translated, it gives CASSASGGETQYF.

CDR3 nucleotide sequence: TGTGCCGCCGACAGGGGGGGATCCAATGAGCAGTTCTTC. It specifies CAADRGGSNEQFF. The J gene is TRBJ2-1, the V gene TRBV19, with TRBD1 matching over 9 bases. V lost 11 bases, J lost 6 bases, and 8 bases stayed unmatched. The CDR3 is 13 amino acids. The germline V gene encodes CDR1 LNHDA and CDR2 SQIVND (reference sequence).

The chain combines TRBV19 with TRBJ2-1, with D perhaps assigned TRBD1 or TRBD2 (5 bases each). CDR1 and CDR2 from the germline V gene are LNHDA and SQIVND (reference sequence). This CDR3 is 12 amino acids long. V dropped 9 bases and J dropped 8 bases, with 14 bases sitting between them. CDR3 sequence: CASRDQNDEQFF. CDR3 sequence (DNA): TGTGCCAGCCGGGACCAAAACGATGAGCAGTTCTTC.

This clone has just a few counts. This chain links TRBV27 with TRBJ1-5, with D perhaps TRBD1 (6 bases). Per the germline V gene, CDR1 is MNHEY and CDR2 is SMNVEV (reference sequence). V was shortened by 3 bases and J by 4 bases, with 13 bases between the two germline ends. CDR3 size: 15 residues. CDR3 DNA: TGTGCCAGCAGTTTTACCGGGGGGCCGAATCAGCCCCAGCATTTT. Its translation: CASSFTGGPNQPQHF.

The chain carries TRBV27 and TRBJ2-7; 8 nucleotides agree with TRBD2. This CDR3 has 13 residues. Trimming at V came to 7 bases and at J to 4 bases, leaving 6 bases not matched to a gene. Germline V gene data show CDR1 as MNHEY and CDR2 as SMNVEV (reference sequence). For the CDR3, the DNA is TGTGCCAGCATAGGTGGCGGGGGGTACGAGCAGTACTTC. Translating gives CASIGGGGYEQYF.

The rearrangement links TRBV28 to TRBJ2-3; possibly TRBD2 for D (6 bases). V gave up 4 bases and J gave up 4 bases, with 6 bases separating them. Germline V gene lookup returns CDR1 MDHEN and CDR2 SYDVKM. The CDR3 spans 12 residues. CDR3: CASSWGADTQYF. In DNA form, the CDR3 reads TGTGCCAGCAGTTGGGGGGCAGATACGCAGTATTTT.

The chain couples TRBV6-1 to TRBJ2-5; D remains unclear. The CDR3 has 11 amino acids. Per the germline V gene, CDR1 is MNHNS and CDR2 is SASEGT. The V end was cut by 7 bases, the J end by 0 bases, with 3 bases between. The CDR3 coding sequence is TGTGCCAGCAAGTACCAAGAGACCCAGTACTTC. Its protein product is CASKYQETQYF.

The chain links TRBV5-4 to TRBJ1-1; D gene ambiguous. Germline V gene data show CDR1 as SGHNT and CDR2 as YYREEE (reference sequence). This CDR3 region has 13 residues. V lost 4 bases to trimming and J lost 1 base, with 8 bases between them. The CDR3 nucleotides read TGTGCCAGCAGCGCTACGGAGAACACTGAAGCTTTCTTT. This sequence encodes CASSATENTEAFF.

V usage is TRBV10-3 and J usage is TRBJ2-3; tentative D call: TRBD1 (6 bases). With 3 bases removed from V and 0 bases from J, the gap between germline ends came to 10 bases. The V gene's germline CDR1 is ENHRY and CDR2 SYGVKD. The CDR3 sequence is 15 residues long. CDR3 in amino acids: CAISDPGTSTDTQYF. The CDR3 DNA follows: TGTGCCATCAGTGATCCCGGGACAAGCACAGATACGCAGTATTTT.